This T cell receptor (beta chain) was recorded in a study of regulatory T cells in long-lasting Graves disease. About the research overall: Patients with new Graves' disease had used antithyroid drugs below 3 months. Findings of the study overall: New patients shared 950 to 1,000 public clonotypes, fewer than the roughly 2,600 shared by persistent patients. Segments TRBV28, TRBJ1-2 and TRBJ2-5 showed preferential usage in persistent disease.

Time point indicated: newly diagnosed GD, antithyroid drugs for less than 3 months. Scientists built the TCR library using RNA that was extracted from PBMCs. This clonotype was seen repeatedly, ten times or more. Antigen: not known. TCR beta libraries were built with iRepertoire HTBI primers and Arm-PCR of CDR3 regions. TCRdb passed the multiplex PCR reads through MiXCR, listing each CDR3 protein once. The table lists over 500,000 distinct CDR3 sequences, 15% to 20% of them singletons. Trimming pared 3 bases from V and 3 bases from J, leaving 12 bases between. This CDR3 comprises 13 residues. Germline V gene data show CDR1 as DFQATT and CDR2 as SNEGSKA (reference sequence). The same data also went into a second study, on T cells in Graves' hyperthyroidism and ophthalmopathy. That publication notes: Subjects aged 18 to 65 presented with newly diagnosed hyperthyroidism of less than 2 months' duration.

The source of this sequence is a man in his late teens or twenties with Graves disease. The input for sequencing was peripheral blood mononuclear cells (PBMCs), taken at new diagnosis, from a patient treated with antithyroid drugs. The rearrangement links TRBV20-1 to TRBJ2-7; D remains unclear. For the CDR3, the DNA is TGCAGTGCTAGGACGTTCGACAACTACGAGCAGTACTTC. Translation gives CSARTFDNYEQYF.